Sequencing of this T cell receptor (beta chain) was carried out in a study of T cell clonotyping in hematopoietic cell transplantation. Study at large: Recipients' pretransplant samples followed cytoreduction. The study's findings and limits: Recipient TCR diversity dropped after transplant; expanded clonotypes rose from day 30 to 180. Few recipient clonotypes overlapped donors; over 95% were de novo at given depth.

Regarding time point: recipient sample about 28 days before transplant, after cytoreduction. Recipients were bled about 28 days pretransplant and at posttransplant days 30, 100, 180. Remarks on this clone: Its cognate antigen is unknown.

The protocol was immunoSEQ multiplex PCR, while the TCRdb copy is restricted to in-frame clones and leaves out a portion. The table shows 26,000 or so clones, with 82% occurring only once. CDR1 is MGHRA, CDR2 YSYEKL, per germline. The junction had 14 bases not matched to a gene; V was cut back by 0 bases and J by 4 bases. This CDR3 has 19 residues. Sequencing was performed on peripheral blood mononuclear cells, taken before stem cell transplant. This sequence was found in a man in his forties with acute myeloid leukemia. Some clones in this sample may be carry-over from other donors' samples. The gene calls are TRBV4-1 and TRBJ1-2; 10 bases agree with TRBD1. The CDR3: CASSQEGLRRQGAGYGYTF. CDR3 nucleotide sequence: TGCGCCAGCAGCCAAGAAGGACTAAGGCGACAGGGGGCCGGCTATGGCTACACCTTC.